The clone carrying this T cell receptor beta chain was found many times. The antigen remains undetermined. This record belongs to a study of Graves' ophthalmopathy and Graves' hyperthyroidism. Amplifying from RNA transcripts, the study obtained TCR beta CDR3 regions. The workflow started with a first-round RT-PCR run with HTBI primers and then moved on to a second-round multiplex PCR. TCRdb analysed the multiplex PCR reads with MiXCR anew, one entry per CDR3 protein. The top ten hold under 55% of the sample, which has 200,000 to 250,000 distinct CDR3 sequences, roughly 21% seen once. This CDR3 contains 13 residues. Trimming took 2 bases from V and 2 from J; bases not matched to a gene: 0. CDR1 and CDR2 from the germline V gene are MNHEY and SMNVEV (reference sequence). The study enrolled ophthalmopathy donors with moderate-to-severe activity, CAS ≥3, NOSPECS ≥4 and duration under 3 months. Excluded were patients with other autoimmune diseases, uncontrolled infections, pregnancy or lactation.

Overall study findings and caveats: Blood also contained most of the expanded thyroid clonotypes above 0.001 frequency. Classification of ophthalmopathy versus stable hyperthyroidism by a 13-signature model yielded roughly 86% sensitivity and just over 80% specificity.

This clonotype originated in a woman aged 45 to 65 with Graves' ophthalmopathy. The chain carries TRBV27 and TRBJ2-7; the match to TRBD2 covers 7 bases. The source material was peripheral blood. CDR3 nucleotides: TGTGCCAGCAGTTTAGGGACTACCTACGAGCAGTACTTC. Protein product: CASSLGTTYEQYF.